This T cell receptor beta chain came from a study of post-analysis software for immune sequencing data. Trimming left V 5 bases short and J 1 base short, with 14 bases between. CDR3 length equals 15 residues. Study-wide points: Controls had lower frequencies than patients of about five TRBV segments, which included TRBV5-6, TRBV5-1 and TRBV20-1.

Presence of unique molecular identifiers characterized the TCR beta cDNA libraries. From the PCR reads, TCRdb called clonotypes with MiXCR, one entry per CDR3 protein. The sample lists a few hundred thousand distinct CDR3 sequences, 36% occurring once. This clonotype showed up just a few times. The antigen is undetermined. The chain recombines TRBV12-3 or TRBV12-4 with TRBJ1-1; no clear D gene. Material: blood. The source is a girl aged 5 to 17 with multiple sclerosis. The CDR3 DNA follows: TGTGCCAGCAGTCAATACACCTACAAGAACACTGAAGCTTTCTTT. Residues: CASSQYTYKNTEAFF.